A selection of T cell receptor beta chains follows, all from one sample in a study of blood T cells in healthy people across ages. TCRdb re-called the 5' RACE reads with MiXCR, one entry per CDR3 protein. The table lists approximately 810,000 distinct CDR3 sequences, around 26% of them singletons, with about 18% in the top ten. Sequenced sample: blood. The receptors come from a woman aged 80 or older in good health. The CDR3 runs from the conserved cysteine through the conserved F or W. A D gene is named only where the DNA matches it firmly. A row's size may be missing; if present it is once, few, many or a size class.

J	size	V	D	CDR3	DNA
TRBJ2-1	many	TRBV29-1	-	CSVEAQPYNEQFF	TGCAGCGTTGAAGCCCAACCGTACAATGAGCAGTTCTTC
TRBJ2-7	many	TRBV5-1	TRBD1	CASSTGQGVHEQYF	TGCGCCAGCAGTACGGGACAGGGGGTACACGAGCAGTACTTC
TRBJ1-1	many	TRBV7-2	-	CASSRGRENEAFF	TGTGCCAGCAGCCGAGGACGGGAAAATGAAGCTTTCTTT
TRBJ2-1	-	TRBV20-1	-	CSARDIVTDYNEQFF	TGCAGTGCTAGAGATATTGTGACGGACTACAATGAGCAGTTCTTC
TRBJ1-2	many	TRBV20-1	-	CSAREQPQGYTF	TGCAGTGCTAGAGAACAGCCACAAGGCTACACCTTC
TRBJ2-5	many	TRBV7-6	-	CASSLAGARGTQYF	TGTGCCAGCAGCTTAGCGGGCGCCCGTGGGACCCAGTACTTC
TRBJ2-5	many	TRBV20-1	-	CSAREPGETQYF	TGCAGTGCAAGGGAGCCTGGGGAGACCCAGTACTTC
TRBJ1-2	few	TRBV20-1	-	CSVSGEGDYTF	TGCAGTGTCAGCGGGGAGGGAGACTACACCTTC
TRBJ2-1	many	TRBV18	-	CASSPQSSYNEQFF	TGTGCCAGCTCCCCGCAAAGCTCCTACAATGAGCAGTTCTTC
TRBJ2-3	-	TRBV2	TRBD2	CASRLAGISTDTQYF	TGTGCCAGCAGGCTAGCGGGGATCAGCACAGATACGCAGTATTTT
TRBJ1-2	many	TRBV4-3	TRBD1	CASSQDRGTGIVHGYTF	TGCGCCAGCAGCCAAGACAGGGGGACAGGGATAGTCCATGGCTACACCTTC
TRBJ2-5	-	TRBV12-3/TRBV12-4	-	CASSISGTADNEQYF	TGCGCCAGCAGTATCTCCGGGACGGCAGACAATGAGCAGTACTTC
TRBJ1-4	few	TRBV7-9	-	CASSFGQGSNEKLFF	TGTGCCAGCAGCTTCGGGCAGGGCAGCAATGAAAAACTGTTTTTT
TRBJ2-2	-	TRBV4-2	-	CASSQDPRWSDTGELFF	TGTGCCAGCAGCCAAGATCCCCGTTGGTCGGACACCGGGGAGCTGTTTTTT
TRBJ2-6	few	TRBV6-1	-	CASSGGGTGANVLTF	TGTGCCAGCAGTGGTGGGGGTACTGGGGCCAACGTCCTGACTTTC
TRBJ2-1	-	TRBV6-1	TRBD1	CASSRQGQGSSYNEQFF	TGTGCCAGCAGCCGACAGGGCCAGGGGAGCTCCTACAATGAGCAGTTCTTC
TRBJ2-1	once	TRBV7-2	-	CACSPGRASRGNERFF	TGTGCCTGCAGCCCGGGGCGGGCTAGCCGCGGGAATGAGCGGTTCTTC
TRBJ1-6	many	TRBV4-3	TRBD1	CASSQIRDREGSPLHF	TGCGCCAGCAGCCAAATCCGGGACAGGGAGGGTTCACCCCTCCACTTT
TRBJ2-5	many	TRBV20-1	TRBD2	CSARRGGRKETQYF	TGCAGTGCACGTCGGGGGGGGAGAAAAGAGACCCAGTACTTC
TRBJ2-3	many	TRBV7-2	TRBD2	CASSLVGGGSTDTQYF	TGTGCCAGCAGCTTAGTCGGCGGGGGTTCGACAGATACGCAGTATTTT
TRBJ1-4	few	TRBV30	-	CAWSFARTSTNEKLFF	TGTGCCTGGAGTTTTGCCCGAACCTCCACTAATGAAAAACTGTTTTTT
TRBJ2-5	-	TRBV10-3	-	CAIRGSQLPETQYF	TGTGCCATCAGGGGGTCTCAGTTACCAGAGACCCAGTACTTC
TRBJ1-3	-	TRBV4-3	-	CASSQDGQGSAGNTIYF	TGCGCCAGCAGCCAAGATGGGCAGGGCAGCGCGGGAAACACCATATATTTT
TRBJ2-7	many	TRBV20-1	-	CSAPPTSAREQYF	TGCAGTGCTCCCCCGACGTCGGCGCGGGAGCAGTACTTC
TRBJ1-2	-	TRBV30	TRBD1	CACGTGVYGYTF	TGTGCCTGCGGGACAGGGGTCTATGGCTACACCTTC
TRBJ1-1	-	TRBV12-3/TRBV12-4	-	CASSLFFGNQASGTEAFF	TGTGCCAGCAGTTTATTCTTTGGGAATCAGGCATCGGGAACTGAAGCTTTCTTT
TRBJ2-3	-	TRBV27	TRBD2	CASSSHLAGAGDTQYF	TGTGCCAGCAGTTCCCACCTAGCGGGGGCTGGAGATACGCAGTATTTT
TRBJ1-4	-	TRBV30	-	CAWSATGVNEKLFF	TGTGCCTGGAGTGCAACGGGGGTTAATGAAAAACTGTTTTTT
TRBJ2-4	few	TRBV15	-	CATRIGRGLGNIQYF	TGTGCCACCAGGATAGGACGGGGGCTGGGGAACATTCAGTACTTC
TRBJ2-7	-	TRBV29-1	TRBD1	CSGTGTGVFEQYF	TGCAGCGGTACCGGGACAGGGGTTTTCGAGCAGTACTTC
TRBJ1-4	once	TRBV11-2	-	CASSLSQGWNEKLFF	TGTGCCAGCAGCTTATCTCAGGGGTGGAATGAAAAACTGTTTTTT
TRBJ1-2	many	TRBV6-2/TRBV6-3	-	CASSHRVDYGYTF	TGTGCCAGCAGTCACAGGGTCGACTATGGCTACACCTTC
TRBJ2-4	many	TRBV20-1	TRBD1	CSARKLQGDPRIQYF	TGCAGTGCTAGGAAGCTACAGGGGGACCCCCGAATTCAGTACTTC
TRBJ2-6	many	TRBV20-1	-	CSARGWGEVTGANVLTF	TGCAGTGCTAGAGGGTGGGGCGAAGTCACTGGGGCCAACGTCCTGACTTTC
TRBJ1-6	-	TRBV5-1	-	CASSFEGGGSPLHF	TGCGCCAGCAGCTTCGAGGGTGGGGGTTCACCCCTCCACTTT
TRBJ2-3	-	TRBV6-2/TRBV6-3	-	CASRGTRSSTDTQYF	TGTGCCAGCAGAGGGACACGCTCTAGCACAGATACGCAGTATTTT
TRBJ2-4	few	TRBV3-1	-	CASSQADHKYF	TGTGCCAGCAGCCAAGCTGACCACAAGTACTTC
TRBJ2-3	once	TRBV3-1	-	CASSGRLGGADTQYF	TGTGCCAGCAGCGGTAGACTGGGGGGCGCAGATACGCAGTATTTT
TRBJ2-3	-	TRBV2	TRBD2	CASSERRGSVTDTQYF	TGTGCCAGCAGTGAACGGCGGGGGAGCGTCACAGATACGCAGTATTTT
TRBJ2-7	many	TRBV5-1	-	CASSLASGIYEQYF	TGCGCCAGCAGCTTGGCCTCAGGGATCTACGAGCAGTACTTC
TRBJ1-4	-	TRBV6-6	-	CASSYGREDGKLFF	TGTGCCAGCAGTTACGGACGGGAAGACGGAAAACTGTTTTTT
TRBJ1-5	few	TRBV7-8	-	CASSLKAGPQHF	TGTGCCAGCAGTTTGAAGGCGGGGCCCCAGCATTTT
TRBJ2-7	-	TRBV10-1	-	CASRESWGSYEQYF	TGCGCCAGCAGGGAGTCGTGGGGATCCTACGAGCAGTACTTC
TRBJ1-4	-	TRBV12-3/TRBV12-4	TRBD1	CASRTGTSNEKLFF	TGTGCCAGCAGGACAGGGACTTCTAATGAAAAACTGTTTTTT